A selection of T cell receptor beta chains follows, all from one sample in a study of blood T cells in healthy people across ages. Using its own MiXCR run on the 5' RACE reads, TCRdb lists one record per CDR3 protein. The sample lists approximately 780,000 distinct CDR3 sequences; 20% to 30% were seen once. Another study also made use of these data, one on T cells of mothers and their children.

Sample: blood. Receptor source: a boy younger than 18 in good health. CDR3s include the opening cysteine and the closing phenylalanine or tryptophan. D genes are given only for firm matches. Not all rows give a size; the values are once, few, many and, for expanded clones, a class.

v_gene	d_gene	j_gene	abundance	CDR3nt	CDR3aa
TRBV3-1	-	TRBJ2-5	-	TGTGCCAGCAGCCAAGTCCCCGGGGGAGTAGAGACCCAGTACTTC	CASSQVPGGVETQYF
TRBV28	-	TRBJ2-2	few	TGTGCCAGCAAGACTAGAGGCGGGGAGCTGTTTTTT	CASKTRGGELFF
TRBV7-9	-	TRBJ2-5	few	TGTGCCAGCAGCTTTCGGGGAATGGAGACCCAGTACTTC	CASSFRGMETQYF
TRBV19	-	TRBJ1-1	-	TGTGCCAGTAGTATAGGAGTCGACAATTCGAACCCTGAAGCTTTCTTT	CASSIGVDNSNPEAFF
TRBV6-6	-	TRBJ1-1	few	TGTGCCAGCAGTTACTCAAGGAAAAGGGACACTGAAGCTTTCTTT	CASSYSRKRDTEAFF
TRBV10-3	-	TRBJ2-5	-	TGTGCCATCAGTGAGCAACAGGGAATTAGGGGCGGGACCCAGTACTTC	CAISEQQGIRGGTQYF
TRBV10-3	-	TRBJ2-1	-	TGTGCCATCAGTGAGTCGGAAACCCGTTACAATGAGCAGTTCTTC	CAISESETRYNEQFF
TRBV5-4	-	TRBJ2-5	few	TGTGCCAGCAGCTTGTCTCGGACTGGGGAGACCCAGTACTTC	CASSLSRTGETQYF
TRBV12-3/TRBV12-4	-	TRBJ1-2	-	TGTGCCAGCAGTGGCCGGGGGAACTATGGCTACACCTTC	CASSGRGNYGYTF
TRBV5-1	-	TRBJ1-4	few	TGCGCCAGCAGCTTCCGGGGAGACGGAAAACTGTTTTTT	CASSFRGDGKLFF
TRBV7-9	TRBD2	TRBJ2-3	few	TGTGCCAGCAGCCCCGCGGGGGGGGCAACAGATACGCAGTATTTT	CASSPAGGATDTQYF
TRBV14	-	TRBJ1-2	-	TGTGCCAGCAGCCAAGCTATCCTTTATGGCTACACCTTC	CASSQAILYGYTF
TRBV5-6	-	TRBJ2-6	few	TGTGCCAGCAGCTTCACAGGGCCCTCTGGGGCCAACGTCCTGACTTTC	CASSFTGPSGANVLTF
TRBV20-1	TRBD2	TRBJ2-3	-	TGCAGTGCTAGAGATCTATTCGGGGTAGCGGGGGGGCGGTCGATCACAGATACGCAGTATTTT	CSARDLFGVAGGRSITDTQYF
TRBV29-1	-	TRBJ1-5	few	TGCAGCGTTGCCGCGGGGTATAGCAATCAGCCCCAGCATTTT	CSVAAGYSNQPQHF
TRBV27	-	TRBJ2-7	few	TGTGCCAGCAGTTTTGAGGCCGGCTACGAGCAGTACTTC	CASSFEAGYEQYF
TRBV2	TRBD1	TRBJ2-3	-	TGTGCCAGCAGCGGTAGGACAGGGTCAGATACGCAGTATTTT	CASSGRTGSDTQYF
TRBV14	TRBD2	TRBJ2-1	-	TGTGCCAGCAGCCAGGAGGGACTAGACCCCTACAATGAGCAGTTCTTC	CASSQEGLDPYNEQFF
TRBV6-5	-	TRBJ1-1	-	TGTGCCAGCAGTTCAACCGGGACACCGAACACTGAAGCTTTCTTT	CASSSTGTPNTEAFF
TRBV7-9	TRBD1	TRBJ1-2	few	TGTGCCAGCAGCTTAGGACAGGGTGGCGGGGGCTACACCTTC	CASSLGQGGGGYTF
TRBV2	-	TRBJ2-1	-	TGTGCCAGCAGCGACGACAGAGAGGAGCAGTTCTTC	CASSDDREEQFF
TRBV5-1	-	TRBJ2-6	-	TGCGCCAGCAGCTTGTCGGGAAAGCCCTCTGGGGCCAACGTCCTGACTTTC	CASSLSGKPSGANVLTF
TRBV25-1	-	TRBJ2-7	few	TGTGCCAGCAGCATACGGGCAGGGGGGGTATACGAGCAGTACTTC	CASSIRAGGVYEQYF
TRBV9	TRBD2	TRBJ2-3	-	TGTACCAGCAGCGTAGCTGGGGAGCGGGGGGCCACAGATACGCAGTATTTT	CTSSVAGERGATDTQYF
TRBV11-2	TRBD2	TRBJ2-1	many	TGTGCCAGCAGCTTGGTGGGGGGGATGGATGAGCAGTTCTTC	CASSLVGGMDEQFF
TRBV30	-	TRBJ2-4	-	TGTGCCTGGAGGGGGTGGCGGGTTTCCAAAAACATTCAGTACTTC	CAWRGWRVSKNIQYF
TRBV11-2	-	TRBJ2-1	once	TGTGCCAGCAGCTTAGATCAGAGCTACAATGAGCAGTTCTTC	CASSLDQSYNEQFF
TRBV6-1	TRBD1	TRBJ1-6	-	TGTGCCAGTACTGGACAGGCCACCTATAATTCACCCCTCCACTTT	CASTGQATYNSPLHF
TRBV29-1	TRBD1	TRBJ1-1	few	TGCAGCGTTGAAGGGGGGACAGGTGTAGCTTTCTTT	CSVEGGTGVAFF
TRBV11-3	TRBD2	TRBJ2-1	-	TGTGCCAGCAGCTTAGGTCGGGGGGGCAACCGCAATGAGCAGTTCTTC	CASSLGRGGNRNEQFF
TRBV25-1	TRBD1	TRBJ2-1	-	TGTGCCAGCAGTGGACAGGGGGTCCCCTACAATGAGCAGTTCTTC	CASSGQGVPYNEQFF
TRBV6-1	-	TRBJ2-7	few	TGTGCCAGCAGGGCGACAGGACGATCCTACGAGCAGTACTTC	CASRATGRSYEQYF
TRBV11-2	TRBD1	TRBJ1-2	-	TGTGCCAGCAGCTCTACTCGGTGGGACAGGGCGGGTGGCTACACCTTC	CASSSTRWDRAGGYTF
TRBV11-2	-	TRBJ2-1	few	TGTGCCAGCAGCTCCCTGGGTGGTCTACAAAAGCGGTACTTC	CASSSLGGLQKRYF
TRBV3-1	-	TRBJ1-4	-	TGTGCCAGCAGCCCGTGGCTACCTAATGAAAAACTGTTTTTT	CASSPWLPNEKLFF
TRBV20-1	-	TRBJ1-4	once	TGCAGTGCTAGAAGCAAGGCCTGGGGTGAAAAACTGTTTTTT	CSARSKAWGEKLFF
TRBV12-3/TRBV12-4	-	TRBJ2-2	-	TGTGCCAGCAGTCGGTCACAGAAGACGAACACCGGGGAGCTGTTTTTT	CASSRSQKTNTGELFF
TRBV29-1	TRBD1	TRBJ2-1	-	TGCAGCGTTGAAGATTGGGCAGGGGGCGTCTATGAGCAGTTCTTC	CSVEDWAGGVYEQFF
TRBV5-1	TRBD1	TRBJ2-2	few	TGCGCCAGCAGCTTGGAAGGGGGCCCCACCGGGGAGCTGTTTTTT	CASSLEGGPTGELFF
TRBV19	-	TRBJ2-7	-	TGTGCCAGTAGTGTCACGGAGTCCTACGAGCAGTACTTC	CASSVTESYEQYF
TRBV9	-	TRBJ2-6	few	TGTGCCAGCAGCGTTTCCTCTGGGGCCAACGTCCTGACTTTC	CASSVSSGANVLTF
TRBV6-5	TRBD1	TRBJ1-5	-	TGTGCCAGCAGTTACTTAGGACAGGGGGCTCCTTCCAATCAGCCCCAGCATTTT	CASSYLGQGAPSNQPQHF
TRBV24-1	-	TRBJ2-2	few	TGTGCCACCAGTGGGGGTCCACCGGACACCGGGGAGCTGTTTTTT	CATSGGPPDTGELFF
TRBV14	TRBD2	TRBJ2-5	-	TGTGCCAGCAGCCACAGAACTAGCGGGACCCCGGAGCAAGAGACCCAGTACTTC	CASSHRTSGTPEQETQYF
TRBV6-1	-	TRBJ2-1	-	TGTGCCAGCACCCCCAGATCTTATTCAACTGGGGCCTACAATGAGCAGTTCTTC	CASTPRSYSTGAYNEQFF
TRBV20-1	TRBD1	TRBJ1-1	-	TGCAGTGCGGAACCGGACAGGGGCACTGAAGCTTCCTTT	CSAEPDRGTEASF
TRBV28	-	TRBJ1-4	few	TGTGCCAGCAGTTCCCCACCCCTCTCGGGTGAAAAACTGTTTTTT	CASSSPPLSGEKLFF
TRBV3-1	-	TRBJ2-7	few	TGTGCCAGCAGCCAAGAGGGGCACGAGCAGTACTTC	CASSQEGHEQYF
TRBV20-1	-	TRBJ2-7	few	TGCAGTGCAAAGGGCAGGCCTCAGGGCGAGCAGTACTTC	CSAKGRPQGEQYF
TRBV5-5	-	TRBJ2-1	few	TGTGCCAGCAGCTTTCAGGGCCTAGGGTCCGGGACTTCCTACAATGAGCAGTTCTTC	CASSFQGLGSGTSYNEQFF
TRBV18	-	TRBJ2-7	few	TGTGCCAGCTCACCCGACATGGGGGAGCAGTACTTC	CASSPDMGEQYF
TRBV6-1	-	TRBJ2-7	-	TGTGCCAGCAGTGAAGGATTTACAGGGACGTTCGAGCAGTACTTC	CASSEGFTGTFEQYF
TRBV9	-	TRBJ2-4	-	TGTGCCAGCAGCTCCGAGGAGGGTATGATGAAAAACATTCAGTACTTC	CASSSEEGMMKNIQYF
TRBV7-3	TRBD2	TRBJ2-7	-	TGTGCCAGCAGCCCTCAGACTAGCGGCCACTACGAGCAGTACTTC	CASSPQTSGHYEQYF
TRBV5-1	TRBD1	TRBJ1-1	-	TGCGCCAGCAGCGCGACAGGGTGGGTAGGCACTGAAGCTTTCTTT	CASSATGWVGTEAFF
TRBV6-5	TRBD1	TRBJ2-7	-	TGTGCCAGCAGCCGCACGGGACAGGGGGCGGGTGAGCAGTACTTC	CASSRTGQGAGEQYF
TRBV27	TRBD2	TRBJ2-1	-	TGTGCCAGCTCCAGCGGGGGGCACTCCTACAATGAGCAGTTCTTC	CASSSGGHSYNEQFF